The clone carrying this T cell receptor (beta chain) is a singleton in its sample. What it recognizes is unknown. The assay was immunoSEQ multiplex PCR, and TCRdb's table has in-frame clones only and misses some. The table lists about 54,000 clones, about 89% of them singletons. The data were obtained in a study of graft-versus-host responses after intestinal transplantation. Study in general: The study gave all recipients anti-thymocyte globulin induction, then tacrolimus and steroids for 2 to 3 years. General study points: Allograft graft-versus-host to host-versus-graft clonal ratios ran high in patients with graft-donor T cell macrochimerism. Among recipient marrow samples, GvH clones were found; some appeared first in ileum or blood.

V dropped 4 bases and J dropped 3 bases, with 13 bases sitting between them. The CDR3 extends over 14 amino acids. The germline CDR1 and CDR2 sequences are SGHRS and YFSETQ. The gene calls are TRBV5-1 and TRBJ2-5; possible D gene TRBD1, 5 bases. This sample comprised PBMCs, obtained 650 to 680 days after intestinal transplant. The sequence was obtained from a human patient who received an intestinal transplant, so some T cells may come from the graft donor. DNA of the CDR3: TGCGCCAGCAGCCCCCCGACAGCCGAAGAGACCCAGTACTTC. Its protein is CASSPPTAEETQYF.